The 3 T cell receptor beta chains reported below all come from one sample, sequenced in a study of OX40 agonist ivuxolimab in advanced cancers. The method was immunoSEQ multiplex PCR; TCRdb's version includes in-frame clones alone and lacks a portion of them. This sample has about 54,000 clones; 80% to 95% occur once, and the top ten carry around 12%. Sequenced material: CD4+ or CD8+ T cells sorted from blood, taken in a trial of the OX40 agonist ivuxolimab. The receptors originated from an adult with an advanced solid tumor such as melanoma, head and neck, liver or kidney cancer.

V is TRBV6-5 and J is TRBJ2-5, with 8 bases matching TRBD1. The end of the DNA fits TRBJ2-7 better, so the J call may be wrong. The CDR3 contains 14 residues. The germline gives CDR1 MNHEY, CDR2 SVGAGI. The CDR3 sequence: CAINYKGTGHEQYF. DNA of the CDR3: TGTGCCATCAATTATAAGGGGACAGGCCACGAGCAGTACTTC.

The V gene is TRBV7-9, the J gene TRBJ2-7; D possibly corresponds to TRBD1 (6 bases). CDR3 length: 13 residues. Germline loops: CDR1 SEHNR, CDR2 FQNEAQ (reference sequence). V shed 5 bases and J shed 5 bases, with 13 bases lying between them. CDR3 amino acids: CASSLQGNDEQYF. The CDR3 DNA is TGTGCCAGCAGCCTACAGGGTAACGACGAGCAGTACTTC.

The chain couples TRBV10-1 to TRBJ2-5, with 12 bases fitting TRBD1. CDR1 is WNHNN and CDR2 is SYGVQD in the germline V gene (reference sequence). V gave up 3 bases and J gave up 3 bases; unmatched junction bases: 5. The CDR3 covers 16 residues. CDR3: CASSDPGTGGEETQYF. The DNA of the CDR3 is TGCGCCAGCAGTGACCCTGGGACAGGGGGCGAAGAGACCCAGTACTTC.